This paragraph covers one TCR beta chain sequence. These data belong to a study of blood T cell repertoires in COVID-19. Study summary: T cells, B-cell-depleted T cells, or PBMCs provided the cDNA or gDNA that served as material.

Assay used: immunoSEQ multiplex PCR; TCRdb lists only in-frame clones, some missing. The data contain approximately 160,000 clones, over 65% of them singletons. The sample was peripheral blood. This receptor was taken from a man aged 60 to 69 with acute or convalescent COVID-19.

The CDR3 reads CASRASRHF. In DNA, the CDR3 is TGCGCCAGCAGGGCCTCTAGGCATTTT. This chain uses TRBV10-1 with TRBJ1-5; D remains ambiguous. There are 9 residues in the CDR3. Germline assignment: CDR1 WNHNN and CDR2 SYGVQD (reference sequence). Trimming shortened V by 6 bases and J by 15 bases, and 9 bases separated the two germline ends.